The clone carrying this T cell receptor beta chain was found a few times. The target antigen is unknown. Alongside a J-beta primer mix, a sample-barcoded 5' primer served in a second PCR lasting roughly 7 to 12 cycles. MiXCR was run by TCRdb on the 5' RACE reads, yielding one entry per CDR3 protein. The sample consists of about 780,000 distinct CDR3 sequences, roughly 24% of them appearing once. The entry originates in a study of blood T cells in healthy people across ages. Study context: With template switching, about one barcoded beta molecule was captured per two T cells.

Findings and caveats of the study: The authors considered diversity estimates from one million T cells to be underestimates.

These data were also reused for a study on T cells of mothers and their children. This second study says: Every mother supplied over 8 million TCR beta CDR3 reads and every child approximately 2.8 million.

Specimen: blood. This sequence was found in a boy aged 10-17 years in good health.

The CDR3 region has the DNA TGTGCCAGCGGCCCGACGGGACCCTACGAGCAGTACTTC. It translates to CASGPTGPYEQYF. The chain joins TRBV7-9 to TRBJ2-7; D possibly matches TRBD1 or TRBD2 (5 bases each). The germline CDR1 and CDR2 sequences are SEHNR and FQNEAQ (reference sequence). The V gene lost 8 bases and the J gene lost 2 bases, with 13 bases spanning the gap. The CDR3 loop spans 13 amino acids.